This T cell receptor (beta chain) was captured by sequencing in a study of blood T cells in healthy people across ages. At least ten counts were recorded for this clonotype. Through a sample-barcoded 5' primer and a J-beta primer mix, a second PCR was run for roughly 7 to 11 cycles. TCRdb redid the calling of the 5' RACE reads with MiXCR, one entry per CDR3 protein. The data contain 870,000 or so distinct CDR3 sequences, under 35% of them singletons. Germline trimming cut 6 bases from V and 5 bases from J; bases unmatched to any gene: 7. The CDR3 loop spans 14 amino acids. This chain connects TRBV12-3 or TRBV12-4 to TRBJ2-5; 9 bases fit TRBD1. The receptor was derived from a woman over 75 in good health. Specimen: blood. CDR3 bases: TGTGCCAGCAGCTCAACAGGGGGCGGGGAGACCCAGTACTTC. Amino acid sequence: CASSSTGGGETQYF.